This T cell receptor beta chain was sequenced for a study of cytomegalovirus exposure and HLA in healthy donors. Amplification used 60 Vbeta primers and 13 Jbeta primers. Generated by immunoSEQ multiplex PCR, the TCRdb table keeps only in-frame clones and is missing some. The sample lists about 43,000 clones; around three quarters were seen once. Trimming shortened V by 3 bases and J by 11 bases, and 13 bases separated the two germline ends. CDR1 and CDR2 (germline): GTSNPN, SVGIG (reference sequence). This CDR3 spans 11 amino acids. Points on this clone: Its target is unknown.

Whole-study findings and limits: Some highly shared sequence variants likely arose as a pipeline artifact.

The sequence was obtained from a man aged 25 to 45 in good health and CMV-seronegative. Sequenced material: PBMCs. The chain has TRBV30 and TRBJ1-2; maybe TRBD1 (6 bases). DNA for the CDR3: TGTGCCTGGAGCGTAAGGGGGGGGTACACCTTC. Translation: CAWSVRGGYTF.